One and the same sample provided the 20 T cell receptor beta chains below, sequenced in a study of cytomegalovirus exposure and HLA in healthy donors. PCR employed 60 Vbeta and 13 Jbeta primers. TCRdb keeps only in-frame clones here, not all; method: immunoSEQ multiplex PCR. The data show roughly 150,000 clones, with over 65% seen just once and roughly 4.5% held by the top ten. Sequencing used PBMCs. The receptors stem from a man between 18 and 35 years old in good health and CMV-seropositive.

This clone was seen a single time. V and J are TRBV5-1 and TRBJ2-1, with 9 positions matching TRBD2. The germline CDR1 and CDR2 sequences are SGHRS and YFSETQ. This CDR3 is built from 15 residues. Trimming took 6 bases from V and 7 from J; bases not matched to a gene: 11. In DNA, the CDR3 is TGCGCCAGCAAGGAGGAGGCGGGAGGGTCGAATGAGCAGTTCTTC. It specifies CASKEEAGGSNEQFF. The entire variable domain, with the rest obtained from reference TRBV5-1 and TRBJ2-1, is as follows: KAGVTQTPRYLIKTRGQQVTLSCSPISGHRSVSWYQQTPGQGLQFLFEYFSETQRNKGNFPGRFSGRQFSNSRSEMNVSTLELGDSALYLCASKEEAGGSNEQFFGPGTRLTVL.

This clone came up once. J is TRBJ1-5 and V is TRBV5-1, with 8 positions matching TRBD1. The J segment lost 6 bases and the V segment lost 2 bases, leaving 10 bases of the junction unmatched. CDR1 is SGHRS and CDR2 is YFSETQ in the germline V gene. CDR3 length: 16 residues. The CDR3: CASSLEPRGLSQPQHF. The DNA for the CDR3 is TGCGCCAGCAGCTTAGAGCCCAGGGGGCTGAGTCAGCCCCAGCATTTT.

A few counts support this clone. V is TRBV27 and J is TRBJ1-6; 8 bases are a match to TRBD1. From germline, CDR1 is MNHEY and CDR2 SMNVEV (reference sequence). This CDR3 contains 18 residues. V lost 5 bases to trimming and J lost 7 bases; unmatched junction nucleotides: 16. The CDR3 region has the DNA TGTGCCAGCAGTCATGGGACAGGAGACCCGTCGGGGAATTCACCCCTCCACTTT. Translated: CASSHGTGDPSGNSPLHF.

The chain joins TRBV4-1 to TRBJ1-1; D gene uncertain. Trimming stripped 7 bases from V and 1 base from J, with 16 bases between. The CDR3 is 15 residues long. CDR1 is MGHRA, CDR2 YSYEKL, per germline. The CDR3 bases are TGCGCCAGCACCCTAGAGAGGTTAGGGAACACTGAAGCTTTCTTT. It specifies CASTLERLGNTEAFF.

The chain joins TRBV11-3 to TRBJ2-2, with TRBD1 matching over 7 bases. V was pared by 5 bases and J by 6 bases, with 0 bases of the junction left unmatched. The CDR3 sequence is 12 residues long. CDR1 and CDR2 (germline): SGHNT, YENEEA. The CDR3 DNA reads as TGTGCCAGCAGCAGGGGGCCCGGGGAGCTGTTTTTT. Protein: CASSRGPGELFF.

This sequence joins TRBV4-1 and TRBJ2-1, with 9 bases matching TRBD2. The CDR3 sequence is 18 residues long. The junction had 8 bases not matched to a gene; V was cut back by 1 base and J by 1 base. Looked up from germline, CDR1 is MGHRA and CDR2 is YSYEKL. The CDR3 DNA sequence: TGCGCCAGCAGCCAAGTTCCCAAGGCGGGGGGGTCCTACAATGAGCAGTTCTTC. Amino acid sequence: CASSQVPKAGGSYNEQFF.

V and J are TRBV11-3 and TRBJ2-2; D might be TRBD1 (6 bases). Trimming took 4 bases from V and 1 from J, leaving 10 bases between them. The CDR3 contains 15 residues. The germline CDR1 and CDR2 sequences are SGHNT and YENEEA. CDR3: CASSSRTENTGELFF. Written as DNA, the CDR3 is TGTGCCAGCAGCTCAAGGACAGAGAACACCGGGGAGCTGTTTTTT. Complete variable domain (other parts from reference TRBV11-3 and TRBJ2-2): EAGVVQSPRYKIIEKKQPVAFWCNPISGHNTLYWYLQNLGQGPELLIRYENEEAVDDSQLPKDRFSAERLKGVDSTLKIQPAELGDSAVYLCASSSRTENTGELFFGEGSRLTVL.

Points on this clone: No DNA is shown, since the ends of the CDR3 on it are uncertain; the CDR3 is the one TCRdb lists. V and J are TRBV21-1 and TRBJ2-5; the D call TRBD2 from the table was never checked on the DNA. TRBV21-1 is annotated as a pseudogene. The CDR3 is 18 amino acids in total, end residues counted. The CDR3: CASSKVPLVAGGSETQYF.

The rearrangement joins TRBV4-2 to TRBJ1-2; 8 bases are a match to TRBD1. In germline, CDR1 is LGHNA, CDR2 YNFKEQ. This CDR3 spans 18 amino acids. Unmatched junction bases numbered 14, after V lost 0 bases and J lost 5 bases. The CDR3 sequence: CASSQEGPGQVNRYGYTF. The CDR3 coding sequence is TGTGCCAGCAGCCAAGAAGGCCCGGGACAGGTAAATCGATATGGCTACACCTTC.

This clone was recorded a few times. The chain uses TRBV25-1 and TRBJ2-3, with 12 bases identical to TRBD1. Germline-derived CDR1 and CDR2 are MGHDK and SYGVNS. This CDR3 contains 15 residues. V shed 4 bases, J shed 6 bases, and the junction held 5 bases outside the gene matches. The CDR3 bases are TGTGCCAGCAGTGGGGACAGGGGGCAATACGATACGCAGTATTTT. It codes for CASSGDRGQYDTQYF. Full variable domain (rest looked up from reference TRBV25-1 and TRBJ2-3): EADIYQTPRYLVIGTGKKITLECSQTMGHDKMYWYQQDPGMELHLIHYSYGVNSTEKGDLSSESTVSRIRTEHFPLTLESARPSHTSQYLCASSGDRGQYDTQYFGPGTRLTVL.

The DNA of the CDR3 is TGTGCCAGCAGCTTTTATAGCGGGGGGGACACCGGGGAGCTGTTTTTT. It translates to CASSFYSGGDTGELFF. The chain is built from TRBV7-9 and TRBJ2-2; TRBD2 matches at 11 bases. With 3 bases clipped from V and 3 bases from J, the junction kept 3 bases outside the gene matches. Germline V gene lookup returns CDR1 SEHNR and CDR2 FQNEAQ (reference sequence). The CDR3 covers 16 residues.

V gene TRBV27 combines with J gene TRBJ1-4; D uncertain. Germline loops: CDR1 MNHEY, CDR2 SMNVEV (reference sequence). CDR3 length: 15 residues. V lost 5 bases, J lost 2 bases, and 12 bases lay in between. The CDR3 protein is CASSPQTNTNEKLFF. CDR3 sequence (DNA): TGTGCCAGCAGTCCTCAGACAAATACTAATGAAAAACTGTTTTTT.

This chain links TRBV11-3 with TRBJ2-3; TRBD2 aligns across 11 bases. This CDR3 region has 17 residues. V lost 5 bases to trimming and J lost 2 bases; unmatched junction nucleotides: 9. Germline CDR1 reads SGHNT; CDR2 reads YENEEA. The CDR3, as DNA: TGTGCCAGCAGCGGGGGGGGACTAGCGGACGACACAGATACGCAGTATTTT. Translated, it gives CASSGGGLADDTDTQYF.

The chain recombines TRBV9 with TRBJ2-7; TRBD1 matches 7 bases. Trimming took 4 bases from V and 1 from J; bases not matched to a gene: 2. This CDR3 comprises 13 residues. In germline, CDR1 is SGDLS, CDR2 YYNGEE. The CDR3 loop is CASSRGPSYEQYV. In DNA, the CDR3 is TGTGCCAGCAGCAGGGGGCCATCCTACGAGCAGTACGTC.

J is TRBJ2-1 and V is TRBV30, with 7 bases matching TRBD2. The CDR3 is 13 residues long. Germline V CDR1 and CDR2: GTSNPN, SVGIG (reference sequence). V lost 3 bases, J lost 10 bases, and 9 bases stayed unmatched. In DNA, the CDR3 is TGTGCCTGGAGCAGGGACCAGCGGGGCGAGCAGTTCTTC. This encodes CAWSRDQRGEQFF.

CDR3 in DNA: TGTGCCAGTTCGGCGGGGAGCTCCTACGAGCAGTACGTC. This codes for CASSAGSSYEQYV. This chain links TRBV19 with TRBJ2-7; D may be TRBD2 (6 bases). Germline V gives CDR1 LNHDA, CDR2 SQIVND (reference sequence). The ends were cut back, 8 bases at V and 0 bases at J, with 11 bases in the middle. There are 13 residues in the CDR3.

This CDR3 is CAWSVFSDTEAFF. DNA for the CDR3: TGTGCCTGGAGTGTGTTTTCAGACACTGAAGCTTTCTTT. The V gene is TRBV30, the J gene TRBJ1-1; D remains unclear. CDR3 length: 13 residues. The V end lost 0 bases, the J end lost 3 bases, and 8 bases lay between the germline ends. Germline-derived CDR1 and CDR2 are GTSNPN and SVGIG (reference sequence).

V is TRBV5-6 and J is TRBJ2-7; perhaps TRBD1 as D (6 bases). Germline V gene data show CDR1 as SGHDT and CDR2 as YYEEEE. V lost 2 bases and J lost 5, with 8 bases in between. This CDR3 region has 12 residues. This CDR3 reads CASSFTGNEQYV. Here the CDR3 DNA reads TGTGCCAGCAGCTTTACAGGGAACGAGCAGTACGTC.

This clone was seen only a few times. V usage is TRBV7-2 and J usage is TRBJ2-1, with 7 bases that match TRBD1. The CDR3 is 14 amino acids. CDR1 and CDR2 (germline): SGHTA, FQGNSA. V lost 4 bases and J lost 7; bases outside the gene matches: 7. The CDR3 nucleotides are TGTGCCAGCAGCTCCGCCTCGACAGGGAATGAGCAGTTCTTC. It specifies CASSSASTGNEQFF.

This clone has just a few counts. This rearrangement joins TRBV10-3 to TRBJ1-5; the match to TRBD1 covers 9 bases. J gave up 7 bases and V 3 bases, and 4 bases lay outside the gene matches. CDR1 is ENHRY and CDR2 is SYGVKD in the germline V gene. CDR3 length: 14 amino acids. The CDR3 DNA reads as TGTGCCATCAGTGATCCGGACAGGGGACAGCCCCAGCATTTT. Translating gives CAISDPDRGQPQHF.